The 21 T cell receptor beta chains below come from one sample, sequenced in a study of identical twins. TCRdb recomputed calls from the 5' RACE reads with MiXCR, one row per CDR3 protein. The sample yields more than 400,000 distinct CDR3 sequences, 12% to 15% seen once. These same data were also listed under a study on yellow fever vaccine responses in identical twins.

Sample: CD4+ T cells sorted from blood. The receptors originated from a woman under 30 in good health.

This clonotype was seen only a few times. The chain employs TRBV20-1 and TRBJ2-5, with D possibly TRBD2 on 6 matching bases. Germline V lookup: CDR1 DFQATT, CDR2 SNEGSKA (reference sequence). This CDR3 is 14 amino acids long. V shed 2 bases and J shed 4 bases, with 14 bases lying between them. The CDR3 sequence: CSARMAFGGETQYF. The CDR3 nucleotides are TGCAGTGCTAGAATGGCTTTCGGGGGAGAGACCCAGTACTTC.

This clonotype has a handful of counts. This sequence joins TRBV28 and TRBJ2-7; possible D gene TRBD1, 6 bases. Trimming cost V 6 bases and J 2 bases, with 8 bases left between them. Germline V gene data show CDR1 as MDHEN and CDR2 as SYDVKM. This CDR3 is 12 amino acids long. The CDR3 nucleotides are TGTGCCAGCAGCCGACAGGCCTACGAGCAGTACGTC. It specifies CASSRQAYEQYV.

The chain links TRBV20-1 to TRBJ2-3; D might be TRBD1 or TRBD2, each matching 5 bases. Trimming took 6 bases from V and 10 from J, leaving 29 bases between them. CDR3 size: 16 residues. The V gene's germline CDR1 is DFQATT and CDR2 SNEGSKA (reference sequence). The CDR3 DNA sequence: TGCAGTGCGCACCTCCGGGGATCAGGGTTTGTTTTGTCGCAGTATTTT. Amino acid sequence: CSAHLRGSGFVLSQYF.

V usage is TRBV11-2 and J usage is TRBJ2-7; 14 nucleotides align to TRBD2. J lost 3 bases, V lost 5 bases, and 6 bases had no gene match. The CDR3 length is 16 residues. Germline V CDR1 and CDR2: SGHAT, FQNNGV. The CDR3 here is CASSPHGTSGSYEQYF. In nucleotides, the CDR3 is TGTGCCAGCAGCCCCCATGGGACTAGCGGGAGCTACGAGCAGTACTTC.

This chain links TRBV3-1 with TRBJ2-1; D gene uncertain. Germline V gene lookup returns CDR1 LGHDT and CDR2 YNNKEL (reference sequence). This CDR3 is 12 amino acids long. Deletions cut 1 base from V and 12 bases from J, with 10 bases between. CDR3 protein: CASSQGADRQFF. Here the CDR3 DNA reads TGTGCCAGCAGCCAAGGGGCGGATCGGCAGTTCTTC.

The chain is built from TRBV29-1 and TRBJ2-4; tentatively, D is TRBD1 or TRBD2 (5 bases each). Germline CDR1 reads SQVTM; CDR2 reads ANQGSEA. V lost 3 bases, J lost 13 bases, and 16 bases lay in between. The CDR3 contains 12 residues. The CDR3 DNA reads TGCAGCGTTGAGGAGGCTAAAGGGGTCCAGTACTTC. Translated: CSVEEAKGVQYF.

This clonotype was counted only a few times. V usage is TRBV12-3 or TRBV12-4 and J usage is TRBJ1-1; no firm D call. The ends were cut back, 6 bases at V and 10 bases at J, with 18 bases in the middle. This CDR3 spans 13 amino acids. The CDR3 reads CASSPRPPWLAFF. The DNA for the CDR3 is TGTGCCAGCAGCCCTCGACCCCCCTGGTTAGCTTTCTTT.

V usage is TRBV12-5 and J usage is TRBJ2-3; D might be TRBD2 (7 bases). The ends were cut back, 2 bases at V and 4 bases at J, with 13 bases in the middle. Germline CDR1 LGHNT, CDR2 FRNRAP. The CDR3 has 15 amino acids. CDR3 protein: CASGLNGGGSDTQYF. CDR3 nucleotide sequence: TGTGCTAGTGGTTTGAATGGGGGGGGCTCAGATACGCAGTATTTT.

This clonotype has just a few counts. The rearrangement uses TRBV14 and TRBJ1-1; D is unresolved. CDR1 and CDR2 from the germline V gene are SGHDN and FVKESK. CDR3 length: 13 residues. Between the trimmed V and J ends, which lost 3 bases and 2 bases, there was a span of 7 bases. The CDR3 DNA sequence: TGTGCCAGCAGCCAGGAATTTAACACTGAAGCTTTCTTT. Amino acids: CASSQEFNTEAFF.

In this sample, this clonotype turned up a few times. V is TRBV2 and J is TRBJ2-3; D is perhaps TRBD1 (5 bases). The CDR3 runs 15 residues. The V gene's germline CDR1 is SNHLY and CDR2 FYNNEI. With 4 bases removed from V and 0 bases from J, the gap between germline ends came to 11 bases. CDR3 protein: CASSVQAGSTDTQYF. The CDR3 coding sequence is TGTGCCAGCAGTGTCCAAGCAGGGAGCACAGATACGCAGTATTTT.

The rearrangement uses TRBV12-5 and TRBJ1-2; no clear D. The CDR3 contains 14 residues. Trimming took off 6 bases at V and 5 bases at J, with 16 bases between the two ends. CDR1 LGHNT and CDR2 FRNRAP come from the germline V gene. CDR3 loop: CASGVDGGSYGYTF. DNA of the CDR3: TGTGCTAGTGGCGTGGACGGAGGGTCTTATGGCTACACCTTC.

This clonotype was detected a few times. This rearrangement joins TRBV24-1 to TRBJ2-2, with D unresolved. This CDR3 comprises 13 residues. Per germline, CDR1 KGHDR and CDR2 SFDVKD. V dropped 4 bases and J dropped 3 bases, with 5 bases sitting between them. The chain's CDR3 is CATSERDTGELFF. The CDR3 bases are TGTGCCACCAGTGAACGGGACACCGGGGAGCTGTTTTTT.

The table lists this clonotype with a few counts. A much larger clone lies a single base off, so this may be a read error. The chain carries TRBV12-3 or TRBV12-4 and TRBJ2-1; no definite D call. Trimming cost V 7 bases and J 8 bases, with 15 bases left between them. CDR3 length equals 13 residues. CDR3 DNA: TGTGCCAGCAACCCCACGGGTAGGGATGAGCAGTTCTTC. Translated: CASNPTGRDEQFF.

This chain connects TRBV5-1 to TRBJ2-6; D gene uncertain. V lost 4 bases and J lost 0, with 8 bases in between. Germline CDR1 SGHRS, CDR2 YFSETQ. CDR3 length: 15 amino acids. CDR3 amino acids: CASSQSRSGANVLTF. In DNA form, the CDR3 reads TGCGCCAGCAGCCAAAGCCGCTCTGGGGCCAACGTCCTGACTTTC.

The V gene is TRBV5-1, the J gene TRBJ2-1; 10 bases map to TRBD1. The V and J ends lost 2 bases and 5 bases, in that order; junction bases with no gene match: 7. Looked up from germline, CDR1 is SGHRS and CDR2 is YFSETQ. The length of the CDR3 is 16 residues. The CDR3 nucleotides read TGCGCCAGCAGCTTTTCAGGGACAGGGGTGGACAATGAGCAGTTCTTC. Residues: CASSFSGTGVDNEQFF.

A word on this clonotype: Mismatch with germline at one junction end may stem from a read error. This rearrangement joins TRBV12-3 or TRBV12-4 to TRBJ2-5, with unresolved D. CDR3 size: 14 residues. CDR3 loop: CASSIRPDQETKYF. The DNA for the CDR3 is TGTGCCAGCAGTATCCGACCAGATCAAGAGACCAAGTACTTC.

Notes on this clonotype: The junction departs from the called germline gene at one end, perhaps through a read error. CDR3 bases: TGCAGTGCTAGAGTCGGAATGGCTGCTATCTTC. This sequence encodes CSARVGMAAIF. The V gene is TRBV20-1, the J gene TRBJ2-7; D uncertain. This CDR3 spans 11 amino acids. Germline lookup yields CDR1 DFQATT and CDR2 SNEGSKA (reference sequence).

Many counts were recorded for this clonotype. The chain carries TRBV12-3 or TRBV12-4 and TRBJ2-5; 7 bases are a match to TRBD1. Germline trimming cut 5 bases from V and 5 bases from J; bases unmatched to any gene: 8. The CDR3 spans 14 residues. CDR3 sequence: CASSPTGPRETQYF. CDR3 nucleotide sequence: TGTGCCAGCAGTCCGACAGGGCCCAGGGAGACCCAGTACTTC.

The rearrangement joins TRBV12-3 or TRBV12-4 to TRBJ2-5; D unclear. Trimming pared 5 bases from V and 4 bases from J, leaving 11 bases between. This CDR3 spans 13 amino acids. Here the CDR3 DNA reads TGTGCCAGCAGTACCTTTTCCGGAGAGACCCAGTACTTC. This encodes CASSTFSGETQYF.

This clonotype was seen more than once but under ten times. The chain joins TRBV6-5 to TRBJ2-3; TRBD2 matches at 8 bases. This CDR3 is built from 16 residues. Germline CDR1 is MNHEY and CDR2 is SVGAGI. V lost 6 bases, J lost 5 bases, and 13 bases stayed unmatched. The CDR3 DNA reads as TGTGCCAGCAGCAACTCCGGGACTAGGGGGGTAGATACGCAGTATTTT. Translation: CASSNSGTRGVDTQYF.

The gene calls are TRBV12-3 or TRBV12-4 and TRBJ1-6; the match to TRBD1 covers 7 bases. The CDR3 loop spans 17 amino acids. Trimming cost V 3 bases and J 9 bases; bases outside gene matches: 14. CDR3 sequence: CASSFPPTGRVGSPLHF. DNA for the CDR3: TGTGCCAGCAGTTTTCCCCCGACAGGGCGGGTTGGTTCACCCCTCCACTTT.